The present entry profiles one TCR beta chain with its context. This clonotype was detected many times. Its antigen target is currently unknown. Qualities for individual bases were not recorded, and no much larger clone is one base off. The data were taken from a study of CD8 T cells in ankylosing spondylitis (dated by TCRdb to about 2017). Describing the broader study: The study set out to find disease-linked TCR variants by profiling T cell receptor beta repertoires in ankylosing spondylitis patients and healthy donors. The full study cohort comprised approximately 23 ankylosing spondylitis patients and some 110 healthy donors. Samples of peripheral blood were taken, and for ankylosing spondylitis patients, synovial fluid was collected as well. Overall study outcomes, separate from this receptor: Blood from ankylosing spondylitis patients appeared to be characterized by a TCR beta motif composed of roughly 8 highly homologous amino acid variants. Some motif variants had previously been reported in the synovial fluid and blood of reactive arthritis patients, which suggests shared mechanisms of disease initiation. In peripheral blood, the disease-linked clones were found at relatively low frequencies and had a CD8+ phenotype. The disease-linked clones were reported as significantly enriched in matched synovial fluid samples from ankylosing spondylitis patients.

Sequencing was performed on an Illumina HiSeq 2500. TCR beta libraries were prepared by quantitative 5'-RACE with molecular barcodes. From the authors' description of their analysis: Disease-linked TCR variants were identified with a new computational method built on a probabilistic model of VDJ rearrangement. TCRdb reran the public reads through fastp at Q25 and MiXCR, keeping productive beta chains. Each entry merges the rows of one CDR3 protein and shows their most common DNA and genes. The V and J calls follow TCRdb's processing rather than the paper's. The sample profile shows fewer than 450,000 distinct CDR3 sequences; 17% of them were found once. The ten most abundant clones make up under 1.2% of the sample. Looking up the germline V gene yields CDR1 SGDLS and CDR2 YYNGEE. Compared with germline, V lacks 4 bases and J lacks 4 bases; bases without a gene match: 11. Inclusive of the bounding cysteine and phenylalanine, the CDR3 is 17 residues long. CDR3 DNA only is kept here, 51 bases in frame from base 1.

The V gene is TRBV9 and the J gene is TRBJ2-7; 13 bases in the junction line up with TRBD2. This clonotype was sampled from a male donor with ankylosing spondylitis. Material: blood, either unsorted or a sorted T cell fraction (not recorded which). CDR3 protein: CASSPRTSGRLGYEQYF. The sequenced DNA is TGTGCCAGCAGCCCCCGGACTAGCGGGAGACTAGGGTACGAGCAGTACTTC. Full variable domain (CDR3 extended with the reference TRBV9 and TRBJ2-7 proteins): DSGVTQTPKHLITATGQRVTLRCSPRSGDLSVYWYQQSLDQGLQFLIQYYNGEERAKGNILERFSAQQFPDLHSELNLSSLELGDSALYFCASSPRTSGRLGYEQYFGPGTRLTVT.